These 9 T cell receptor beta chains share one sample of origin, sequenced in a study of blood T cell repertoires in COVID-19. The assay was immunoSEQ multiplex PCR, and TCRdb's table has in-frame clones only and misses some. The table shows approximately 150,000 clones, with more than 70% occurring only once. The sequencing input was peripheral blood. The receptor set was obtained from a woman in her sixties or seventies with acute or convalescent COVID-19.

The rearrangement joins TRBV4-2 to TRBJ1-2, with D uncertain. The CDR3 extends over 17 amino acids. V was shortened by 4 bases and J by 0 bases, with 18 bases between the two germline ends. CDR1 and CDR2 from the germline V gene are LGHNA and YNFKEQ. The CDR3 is CASSPKGGGQANYGYTF. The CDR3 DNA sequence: TGTGCCAGCAGCCCTAAGGGTGGCGGGCAAGCTAACTATGGCTACACCTTC.

For the CDR3, the DNA is TGTGCCACCAGCAGACAGGGTTGGGGCTACACCTTC. This sequence encodes CATSRQGWGYTF. The rearrangement joins TRBV15 to TRBJ1-2; D possibly corresponds to TRBD1 (5 bases). Germline V gene data show CDR1 as LNHNV and CDR2 as YYDKDF (reference sequence). Trimming removed 2 bases at V and 8 bases at J, with 9 bases between. The CDR3 has 12 amino acids.

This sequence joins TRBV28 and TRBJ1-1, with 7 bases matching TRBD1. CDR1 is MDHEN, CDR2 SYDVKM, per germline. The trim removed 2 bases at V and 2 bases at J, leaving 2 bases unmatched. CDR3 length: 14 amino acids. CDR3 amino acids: CASSLGTENTEAFF. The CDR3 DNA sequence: TGTGCCAGCAGTTTAGGGACAGAAAACACTGAAGCTTTCTTT.

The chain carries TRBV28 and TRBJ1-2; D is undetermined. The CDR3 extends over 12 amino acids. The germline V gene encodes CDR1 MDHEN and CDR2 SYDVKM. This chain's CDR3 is CAIGTPRYGYTF. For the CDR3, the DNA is TGTGCGATCGGTACCCCGAGGTATGGCTACACCTTC.

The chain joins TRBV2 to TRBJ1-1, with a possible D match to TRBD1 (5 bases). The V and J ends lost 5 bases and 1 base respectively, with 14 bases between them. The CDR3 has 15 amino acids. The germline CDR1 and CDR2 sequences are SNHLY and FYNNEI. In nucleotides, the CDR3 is TGTGCCAGCAGTAAGACGGGGGAGACGAACACTGAAGCTTTCTTT. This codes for CASSKTGETNTEAFF. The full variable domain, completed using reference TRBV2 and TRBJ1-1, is EPEVTQTPSHQVTQMGQEVILRCVPISNHLYFYWYRQILGQKVEFLVSFYNNEISEKSEIFDDQFSVERPDGSNFTLKIRSTKLEDSAMYFCASSKTGETNTEAFFGQGTRLTVV.

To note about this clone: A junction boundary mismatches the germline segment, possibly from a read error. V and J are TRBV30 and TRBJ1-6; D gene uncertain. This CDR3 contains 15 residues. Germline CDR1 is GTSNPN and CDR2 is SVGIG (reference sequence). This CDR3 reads CAGSSGGRYNSPLHF. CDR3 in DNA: TGTGCCGGGAGCTCGGGAGGGAGATATAATTCACCCCTCCACTTT.

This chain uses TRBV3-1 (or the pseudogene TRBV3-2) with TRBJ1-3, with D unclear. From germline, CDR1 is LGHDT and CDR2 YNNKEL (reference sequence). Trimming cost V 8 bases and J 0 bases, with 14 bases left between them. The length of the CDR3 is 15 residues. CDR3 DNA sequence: TGTGCCAGCGGGCAGAGACACATCTCTGGAAACACCATATATTTT. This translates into CASGQRHISGNTIYF.

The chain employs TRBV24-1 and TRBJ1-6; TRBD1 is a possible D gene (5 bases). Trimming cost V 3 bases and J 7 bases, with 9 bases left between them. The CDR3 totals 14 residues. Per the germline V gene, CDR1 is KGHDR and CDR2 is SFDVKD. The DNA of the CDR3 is TGTGCCACCAGTGATCGTCGACAGAATTCACCCCTCCACTTT. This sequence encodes CATSDRRQNSPLHF.

The CDR3 DNA reads TGTGCCAGCAGTTTGTCGGGGTCGGAGACCCAGTACTTC. This encodes CASSLSGSETQYF. The rearrangement links TRBV12-3 or TRBV12-4 to TRBJ2-5; TRBD2 is a possible D gene (5 bases). CDR3 length: 13 residues. V lost 3 bases, J lost 5 bases, and 10 bases lay in between.